This TCR beta chain was observed in a study of T cell responses to AZD1222 COVID-19 vaccine. The protocol was immunoSEQ multiplex PCR, while the TCRdb copy is restricted to in-frame clones and leaves out a portion. The sample holds 74,000 or so clones; roughly 84% are singletons and the top ten take about 13%. Study findings and constraints: At study baseline, merely more than 5 AZD1222 recipients were seropositive. Spike-specific TCR breadth and depth were elevated following two AZD1222 doses. In all cases, repertoires were sampled only after the peak T cell response. Spike was spanned by vaccine-associated CD4 TCRs, which were dominant at 160-218 and 743-854.

Germline assignment: CDR1 SQVTM and CDR2 ANQGSEA. The CDR3 runs to 15 residues. The V end was cut by 6 bases, the J end by 2 bases, with 17 bases between. In the case of this clone: Its target is not known.

The receptor was derived from an adult in good health. The sequences come from peripheral blood, collected on day 0 of AZD1222 vaccination. The V and J genes are TRBV29-1 and TRBJ1-3, with D possibly TRBD1 on 6 matching bases. CDR3 in amino acids: CSVYRAGVAGNTIYF. The CDR3 nucleotides read TGCAGCGTCTACAGGGCTGGGGTAGCTGGAAACACCATATATTTT.